This passage covers 14 T cell receptor beta chains from one sample sequenced in a study of T cells after yellow fever vaccination. MiXCR was run by TCRdb on the 5' RACE reads, yielding one entry per CDR3 protein. The data hold some 260,000 distinct CDR3 sequences, with around 4.9% observed a single time. The sequences come from CD4+ T cells sorted from PBMCs, collected on the day of the yellow fever booster vaccination. The origin of the receptors is a young man who received the YFV17D yellow fever vaccine.

At least ten counts were recorded for this clonotype. The J gene is TRBJ2-3, the V gene TRBV9; D gene ambiguous. Germline V gene sequence: CDR1 SGDLS, CDR2 YYNGEE. The CDR3 length is 12 residues. The germline V and J ends were trimmed by 7 bases and 2 bases, with 8 bases remaining between them. CDR3 loop: CASGRYTDTQYF. The CDR3, as DNA: TGTGCCAGCGGCCGATACACAGATACGCAGTATTTT.

The rearrangement uses TRBV20-1 and TRBJ1-2; D might be TRBD1 (6 bases). CDR1 and CDR2 from the germline V gene are DFQATT and SNEGSKA (reference sequence). Trimming removed 6 bases from V and 4 bases from J, with 18 bases in between. This CDR3 region has 14 residues. The CDR3 bases are TGCAGTGCCCCTAGACAGGAAAGTCTCTATGGCTACACCTTC. The encoded protein is CSAPRQESLYGYTF.

The table lists this clonotype with a few counts. The gene calls are TRBV7-2 and TRBJ2-5, with TRBD1 as a possible D gene (6 bases). The V end was cut by 0 bases, the J end by 1 base, with 9 bases between. Per germline, CDR1 SGHTA and CDR2 FQGNSA. The CDR3 length is 15 residues. In DNA form, the CDR3 reads TGTGCCAGCAGCTTAGCGGGGGCCTTCCAAGAGACCCAGTACTTC. Its protein is CASSLAGAFQETQYF.

This sequence joins TRBV5-1 and TRBJ2-5; D tentatively fits TRBD1 or TRBD2 (5 bases each). CDR3 length: 15 residues. Trimming stripped 4 bases from V and 5 bases from J, with 18 bases between. Looked up from germline, CDR1 is SGHRS and CDR2 is YFSETQ. The CDR3 DNA follows: TGCGCCAGCAGCAACTACGGGACCTCGGGGGAGACCCAGTACTTC. Encoded protein: CASSNYGTSGETQYF.

Here the CDR3 DNA reads TGTGCCAGCTCCCTTCCCCTGGATGAGCAGTTCTTC. It encodes CASSLPLDEQFF. The chain couples TRBV18 to TRBJ2-1; D is unresolved. There are 12 residues in the CDR3. Trimming shortened V by 6 bases and J by 8 bases, and 11 bases separated the two germline ends. CDR1 and CDR2 from the germline V gene are KGHSH and LQKENI. Together with reference TRBV18 and TRBJ2-1, the CDR3 gives the full variable domain: NAGVMQNPRHLVRRRGQEARLRCSPMKGHSHVYWYRQLPEEGLKFMVYLQKENIIDESGMPKERFSAEFPKEGPSILRIQQVVRGDSAAYFCASSLPLDEQFFGPGTRLTVL.

V is TRBV6-5 and J is TRBJ1-2; TRBD1 agrees at 7 bases. There are 11 residues in the CDR3. Germline assignment: CDR1 MNHEY and CDR2 SVGAGI. V lost 10 bases to trimming and J lost 8 bases; unmatched junction nucleotides: 7. The CDR3 nucleotides read TGTGCCAACAGGGGTCCGGAGGGCTACACCTTC. Translated, it gives CANRGPEGYTF.

This clonotype was counted many times. This sequence joins TRBV27 and TRBJ2-5, with 7 bases matching TRBD1. V was clipped by 6 bases and J by 4 bases; unmatched bases: 5. The germline V gene encodes CDR1 MNHEY and CDR2 SMNVEV (reference sequence). The CDR3 sequence is 13 residues long. The CDR3 is CASSPRGRETQYF. Written as DNA, the CDR3 is TGTGCCAGCAGCCCGAGGGGGCGAGAGACCCAGTACTTC.

This clonotype was found many times. V and J are TRBV5-4 and TRBJ2-2; D perhaps matches TRBD1 (5 bases). CDR1 and CDR2 from the germline V gene are SGHNT and YYREEE (reference sequence). Trimming stripped 2 bases from V and 2 bases from J, with 10 bases between. CDR3 length: 15 amino acids. For the CDR3, the DNA is TGTGCCAGCAGCTTTAAGGGGCGCAACACCGGGGAGCTGTTTTTT. Amino acids: CASSFKGRNTGELFF.

The rearrangement joins TRBV20-1 to TRBJ1-2; D is perhaps TRBD1 (5 bases). CDR1 is DFQATT and CDR2 is SNEGSKA in the germline V gene (reference sequence). The CDR3 is 12 amino acids. V gave up 3 bases and J gave up 4 bases, with 9 bases separating them. The CDR3 is CSARGEVYGYTF. CDR3 nucleotide sequence: TGCAGTGCTAGGGGGGAAGTCTATGGCTACACCTTC.

This clonotype occurred many times. The chain recombines TRBV6-1 with TRBJ2-3, with D perhaps TRBD2 (6 bases). The CDR3 contains 16 residues. Germline values: CDR1 MNHNS, CDR2 SASEGT. Trimming cost V 0 bases and J 6 bases, with 16 bases left between them. CDR3 bases: TGTGCCAGCAGTGAAGCAGGTACTAGCTTGAGGGATACGCAGTATTTT. Translated: CASSEAGTSLRDTQYF.

This clonotype was observed a few times. This chain links TRBV4-3 with TRBJ1-4; D is possibly TRBD1 (5 bases). This CDR3 is built from 14 residues. Germline CDR1 and CDR2: LGHNA and YSLEER. The ends were cut back, 0 bases at V and 14 bases at J, with 16 bases in the middle. The CDR3 sequence: CASSQDGDGRALFF. The CDR3 nucleotides are TGCGCCAGCAGCCAAGATGGGGACGGGAGGGCTCTGTTTTTT.

This clonotype has just a few counts. This sequence joins TRBV30 and TRBJ2-1, with TRBD1 identical over 9 bases. The CDR3 is 14 amino acids. J gave up 10 bases and V 5 bases, and 12 bases lay outside the gene matches. Per germline, CDR1 GTSNPN and CDR2 SVGIG (reference sequence). CDR3 in DNA: TGTGCCTGGGCCGGGACAGGGTTTGGGGGGGAGCAGTTCTTC. Protein sequence: CAWAGTGFGGEQFF.

This clonotype was recorded at least ten times. The rearrangement links TRBV20-1 to TRBJ1-1; 7 bases map to TRBD1. The ends lost 0 bases at V and 6 bases at J; junction bases unmatched: 7. CDR1 and CDR2 (germline): DFQATT, SNEGSKA (reference sequence). The CDR3 has 14 amino acids. The DNA of the CDR3 is TGCAGTGCTAGAGATCACAGGGGCTCCGCTGAAGCTTTCTTT. Translation: CSARDHRGSAEAFF.

In this sample, this clonotype turned up many times. The CDR3 spells CASSSIMGTEAFF. CDR3 in DNA: TGTGCCAGCAGCTCCATAATGGGCACTGAAGCTTTCTTT. The V gene is TRBV3-1, the J gene TRBJ1-1; D is unclear. Germline V gene data show CDR1 as LGHDT and CDR2 as YNNKEL (reference sequence). The ends were cut back, 5 bases at V and 4 bases at J, with 11 bases in the middle. The CDR3 spans 13 residues.